The rows below give T cell receptor beta chains drawn from one sample of a study of blood T cell repertoires in COVID-19. Using immunoSEQ multiplex PCR, the repertoire was profiled, and TCRdb retains in-frame clones only, with some absent. Of roughly 430,000 clones listed, approximately 86% are singletons. The sample was PBMCs or T cells enriched from blood (not recorded which). Source of these receptors: a woman aged 35 to 49 with acute COVID-19. The CDR3 runs from the conserved cysteine through the conserved F or W. The D gene is left open where the match is weak. Clone sizes are given selectively: once, few, many, or a class where the clone is expanded.

j_call clone_size d_call v_call cdr3_nt cdr3_aa
TRBJ2-7 - TRBD1 TRBV18 TGTGCCAGCTCACCAGGGACAGACTCCTACGAGCAGTACTTC CASSPGTDSYEQYF
TRBJ1-1 - - TRBV2 TGTGCCCCCCGCAATTCCAGGGAGGTTGAAGCTTTCTTT CAPRNSREVEAFF
TRBJ1-5 once - TRBV19 TGTGCCAGTAGTTGGAGCAGGGATGGCCAGCCCCAGCATTTT CASSWSRDGQPQHF
TRBJ2-7 - TRBD1 TRBV18 TGTGCCAGCTCACTGACAGGGGCCTACGAGCAGTACTTC CASSLTGAYEQYF
TRBJ1-6 - - TRBV3-1/TRBV3-2 TGTGCCAGCAGCCAAGAAGAGGAAGGCACGGTTAATAATTCACCCCTCCACTTT CASSQEEEGTVNNSPLHF
TRBJ1-2 - - TRBV15 TGTGCCACCAGCACCTCCGCAGGGTCCCATGGCTACACCTTC CATSTSAGSHGYTF
TRBJ1-6 - - TRBV12-3/TRBV12-4 TGTGCCAGCAGCCGAGAGGGCTCACCCCTCCACTTT CASSREGSPLHF
TRBJ2-7 - TRBD1 TRBV5-1 TGCGCCAGCAGCTTGGCCCCCCCAGACAGGGTAGCAGGGCGGCACGAGCAGTACTTC CASSLAPPDRVAGRHEQYF
TRBJ1-4 - - TRBV6-5 TGTGCCAGCAGTCACCGGACCCCCGAGGGTGAAAAACTGTTTTTT CASSHRTPEGEKLFF
TRBJ1-1 - TRBD1 TRBV19 TGTGCCAGTAGGGACAGGGGACGAACGACTGAAGCTTTCTTT CASRDRGRTTEAFF
TRBJ1-2 - TRBD1 TRBV7-8 TGTGCCAGCAGCTTATATCGTCGGACAGGAAGTCACTATGGCTACACCTTC CASSLYRRTGSHYGYTF
TRBJ1-5 - - TRBV27 TGTGCCAGCAGTTTATCGGGAGATAGCAATCAGCCCCAGCATTTT CASSLSGDSNQPQHF
TRBJ1-1 - TRBD1 TRBV4-1 TGCGCCAGCAGCCAACCCGGGACAGCCAACACTGAAGCTTTCTTT CASSQPGTANTEAFF
TRBJ1-4 - TRBD1 TRBV6-6 TGTGCCAGCAGTCGGGACAGGGGGCTCGTAGTAACTAATGAAAAACTGTTTTTT CASSRDRGLVVTNEKLFF
TRBJ2-1 - TRBD2 TRBV12-3/TRBV12-4 TGTGCCAGCTGGCGGGGGGGCACTGAGCAGTTCTTC CASWRGGTEQFF
TRBJ1-1 - - TRBV3-1/TRBV3-2 TGTGCCAGCAGTCCTCTAGGGGACACTGAAGCTTTCTTT CASSPLGDTEAFF
TRBJ1-6 - - TRBV30 TGTGCCTGGAGTCCGGGAGGGAATAATTCACCCCTCCACTTT CAWSPGGNNSPLHF
TRBJ1-3 few - TRBV10-2 TGCGCCAGCAGTGAACGTAAGGGAGCCTCTGGAAACACCATATATTTT CASSERKGASGNTIYF
TRBJ1-1 - - TRBV4-1 TGCGCCAGCAGCCAAGAGGCGGGGAACGGGGAAGCTTTCTTT CASSQEAGNGEAFF
TRBJ1-2 - - TRBV12-3/TRBV12-4 TGTGCCAGCAGGCGAGACCCGGACATGAGTAACTTC CASRRDPDMSNF
TRBJ1-6 - - TRBV27 TGTGCCAGCAGTTTGAGCAGACAACGACCCCTCCACTTT CASSLSRQRPLHF
TRBJ1-2 - - TRBV2 TGTGCCAGCAGTGCCGGCGGGAACAACTATGGCTACACCTTC CASSAGGNNYGYTF
TRBJ2-2 - - TRBV4-1 TGCGCCAGCAGCCTAAGCTCGGGGGAGCTGTTTTTT CASSLSSGELFF
TRBJ1-1 - TRBD1 TRBV9 TGTGCCAGCAGCATCACAGGGGGTCGTACCACTGAAGCTTTCTTT CASSITGGRTTEAFF
TRBJ2-3 - - TRBV19 TGTGCCAGTAGTTGGAGGATCACAGATACGCAGTATTTT CASSWRITDTQYF
TRBJ2-7 - TRBD1 TRBV6-5 TGTGCCAGCAGTTACTCTGCCAGGGGGCACGAGCAGTACTTC CASSYSARGHEQYF
TRBJ1-5 once - TRBV4-2 TGTGCCAGCAGCCAAGGGCGGGCAGATTATAGCAATCAGCCCCAGCATTTT CASSQGRADYSNQPQHF
TRBJ2-5 - - TRBV6-5 TGTGCCAGCAGTTACCGGACAGCTCAAGAGACCCAGTACTTC CASSYRTAQETQYF
TRBJ2-3 - - TRBV7-8 TGTGCCAGCAGCTTACGGACTCGTGCCAATACGCAGTATTTT CASSLRTRANTQYF
TRBJ1-2 few TRBD1 TRBV5-5 TGTGCCAGCAGCTATCAGGACAGGGGAGTAGGTGGCTACACCTTC CASSYQDRGVGGYTF
TRBJ2-5 - - TRBV9 TGTGCCAGCGGGGGGGCTGAACGTTTCGGGACCCAGTACTTC CASGGAERFGTQYF
TRBJ1-2 - TRBD1 TRBV19 TGTGCCAGTACCGGGACAGGGAAACCCTATGGCTACACCTTC CASTGTGKPYGYTF
TRBJ2-1 - TRBD2 TRBV5-5 TGTGCCAGCAGCACCCGGGAGTGGACTAGCGGGAACAATGAGCAGTTCTTC CASSTREWTSGNNEQFF
TRBJ1-6 once - TRBV5-4 TGTGCCAGCAGCTTGCCCCCAGGCTATAATTCACCCCTCCACTTT CASSLPPGYNSPLHF
TRBJ1-5 - - TRBV30 TGTGCCTGGGGGCAGGATAGCAATCAGCCCCAGCATTTT CAWGQDSNQPQHF
TRBJ2-7 - TRBD1 TRBV9 TGTGCCAGCAGCGCTGAGGACAGGAGCTCCTACGAGCAGTACTTC CASSAEDRSSYEQYF
TRBJ2-3 - - TRBV20-1 TGCAGTGCAGGGGGGGCAGATACGCAGTATTTT CSAGGADTQYF
TRBJ2-5 - - TRBV28 TGTGCCAGCAGTTTACTCAGGTCCCAAGAGACCCAGTACTTC CASSLLRSQETQYF
TRBJ1-2 - - TRBV29-1 TGCAGCGTTTCTGGTGGCGGAGGGGGGGGCGAAAACTATGGCTACACCTTC CSVSGGGGGGENYGYTF
TRBJ2-5 - - TRBV6-6 TGTGCCAGCAGTTACGTGTACTCACAAGAGACCCAGTACTTC CASSYVYSQETQYF
TRBJ2-7 - TRBD1 TRBV11-2 TGTGCCAGCAGCCCCGGGACAGGAACCTACGAGCAGTACTTC CASSPGTGTYEQYF
TRBJ1-2 - TRBD1 TRBV5-1 TGCGCCAGCAGCGTAGTGACAGGGCCCGATGGCTACACCTTC CASSVVTGPDGYTF
TRBJ1-6 once TRBD1 TRBV6-5 TGTGCCAGCAGTAAGGACAGGGCTTCACCCCTCCACTTT CASSKDRASPLHF
TRBJ1-5 - - TRBV7-8 TGTGCCAGCAGCTTAGCGCGCGGTCAGCCCCAGCATTTT CASSLARGQPQHF
TRBJ2-2 few TRBD1 TRBV30 TGTGCCTGTACGCCGGGACAGGGGTACACCGGGGAGCTGTTTTTT CACTPGQGYTGELFF
TRBJ2-4 - TRBD1 TRBV19 TGTGCCAGTAGTGACAGGGGGCCCGGGAACATTCAGTACTTC CASSDRGPGNIQYF
TRBJ2-5 - - TRBV30 TGTGCCTGGAGCTCAGACAGGAACCAAGAGACCCAGTACTTC CAWSSDRNQETQYF
TRBJ2-7 - TRBD2 TRBV24-1 TGTGCCACCAGTGATTCCCGCGGGGGGGAGCAGTACTTC CATSDSRGGEQYF